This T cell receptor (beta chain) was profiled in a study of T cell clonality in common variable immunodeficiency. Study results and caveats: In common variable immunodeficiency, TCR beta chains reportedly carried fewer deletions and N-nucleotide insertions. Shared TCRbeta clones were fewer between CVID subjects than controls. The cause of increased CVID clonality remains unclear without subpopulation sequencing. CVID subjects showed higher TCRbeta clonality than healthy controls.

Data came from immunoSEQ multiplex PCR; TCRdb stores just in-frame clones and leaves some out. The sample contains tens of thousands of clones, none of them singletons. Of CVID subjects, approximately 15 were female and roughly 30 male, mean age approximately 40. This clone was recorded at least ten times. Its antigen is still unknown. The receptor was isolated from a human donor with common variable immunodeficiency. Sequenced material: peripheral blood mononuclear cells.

CDR3 DNA (partial): TGCAGTGCTAGTTATAGACTAGCGGGGGCCACAGATACG. This encodes CSASYRLAGATDT. In full, the CDR3 is CSASYRLAGATDTQYF. The chain uses TRBV20-1 and TRBJ2-3, with 12 bases matching TRBD2. From the germline J gene comes the end of the CDR3, since the read stops 3 residues before it. With V trimmed by 3 bases and J by 2 bases, 6 bases remained unmatched. The length of the CDR3 is 16 residues. Germline values: CDR1 DFQATT, CDR2 SNEGSKA (reference sequence).